The 13 T cell receptor beta chains in this list originate from one sample, sequenced in a study of cytomegalovirus exposure and HLA in healthy donors. Libraries were prepared by immunoSEQ multiplex PCR; TCRdb keeps only in-frame clonotypes and omits some of them. The table has approximately 150,000 clones, about 90% seen once. Input material: PBMCs. The receptors were gathered from a young woman in good health and CMV-seropositive.

This chain joins TRBV6-6 and TRBJ1-3, with 7 nucleotides matching TRBD1. The CDR3 extends over 15 amino acids. Losses at the gene ends were 6 bases for V and 0 bases for J; bases not matched to a gene: 5. Germline-derived CDR1 and CDR2 are MNHNY and SVGAGI (reference sequence). The CDR3 DNA is TGTGCCAGCAGCCCACCAGGGGGCTCTGGAAACACCATATATTTT. This translates into CASSPPGGSGNTIYF.

This clone was picked up one time. This rearrangement joins TRBV10-3 to TRBJ2-7; D gene uncertain. Per germline, CDR1 ENHRY and CDR2 SYGVKD. The CDR3 covers 11 residues. V was trimmed by 5 bases and J by 3 bases, leaving 5 bases between them. CDR3 sequence reads: CAISTSYEQYF. CDR3 sequence (DNA): TGTGCCATCAGTACCAGCTACGAGCAGTACTTC.

This chain links TRBV5-6 with TRBJ2-3; D remains unclear. The length of the CDR3 is 13 residues. V was shortened by 4 bases and J by 9 bases, with 15 bases between the two germline ends. Germline CDR1 and CDR2: SGHDT and YYEEEE. In DNA form, the CDR3 reads TGTGCCAGCAGCCACCGAGGCCCTTCAACGCAGTATTTT. Translating it yields CASSHRGPSTQYF.

The chain uses TRBV5-6 and TRBJ2-5, with 7 nucleotides matching TRBD1. CDR1 is SGHDT and CDR2 is YYEEEE in the germline V gene. The CDR3 spans 14 residues. V was pared by 2 bases and J by 0 bases, with 1 base of the junction left unmatched. The CDR3 reads CASSFGTDQETQYF. CDR3 DNA: TGTGCCAGCAGCTTCGGGACAGACCAAGAGACCCAGTACTTC.

This chain uses TRBV7-2 with TRBJ2-1, with 7 bases lining up with TRBD1. There are 15 residues in the CDR3. Trimming took 3 bases from V and 1 from J; bases not matched to a gene: 3. Germline V gene lookup returns CDR1 SGHTA and CDR2 FQGNSA. The CDR3 DNA reads TGTGCCAGCAGCTTTTCACAGGGGTCCTACAATGAGCAGTTCTTC. Protein sequence: CASSFSQGSYNEQFF.

V is TRBV27 and J is TRBJ1-6, with D maybe TRBD1 (6 bases). The germline V gene encodes CDR1 MNHEY and CDR2 SMNVEV (reference sequence). V gave up 6 bases and J gave up 6 bases, with 18 bases separating them. The CDR3 loop spans 16 amino acids. CDR3 DNA sequence: TGTGCCAGCAGCCTGCTCACGGGGGGGGCTAATTCACCCCTCCACTTT. This gives the protein CASSLLTGGANSPLHF.

The V call is TRBV27, the J call TRBJ2-2; D remains ambiguous. Germline V lookup: CDR1 MNHEY, CDR2 SMNVEV (reference sequence). The length of the CDR3 is 14 residues. V lost 2 bases and J 1 base, leaving 5 bases between the germline ends. In DNA form, the CDR3 reads TGTGCCAGCAGTTTAATCGGGAACACCGGGGAGCTGTTTTTT. Amino acids: CASSLIGNTGELFF.

This sequence joins TRBV5-5 and TRBJ2-7, with TRBD2 matching over 10 bases. Germline trimming cut 2 bases from V and 3 bases from J; bases unmatched to any gene: 2. CDR3 length equals 14 residues. Germline CDR1 is SGHKS and CDR2 is YYEKEE (reference sequence). DNA for the CDR3: TGTGCCAGCAGCTTCACTAGCGGGGACTACGAGCAGTACTTC. This codes for CASSFTSGDYEQYF.

The V call is TRBV5-4, the J call TRBJ1-1, with D perhaps TRBD1 (5 bases). The germline CDR1 and CDR2 sequences are SGHNT and YYREEE (reference sequence). V lost 0 bases and J lost 5, with 11 bases in between. This CDR3 is 14 amino acids long. The CDR3 spells CASSLGGVGTEAFF. In DNA form, the CDR3 reads TGTGCCAGCAGCTTGGGGGGGGTAGGGACTGAAGCTTTCTTT.

The chain has TRBV10-3 and TRBJ1-1; tentative D call: TRBD1 (5 bases). Trimming removed 6 bases at V and 0 bases at J, with 14 bases between. CDR3 length: 15 amino acids. The germline V gene encodes CDR1 ENHRY and CDR2 SYGVKD. CDR3 sequence reads: CAIRDGVRVNTEAFF. CDR3 nucleotides: TGTGCCATCAGGGACGGAGTCAGGGTGAACACTGAAGCTTTCTTT.

This chain connects TRBV7-2 to TRBJ2-3; D not certain. V was cut by 1 base and J by 4 bases, with 3 bases left in between. The CDR3 spans 12 residues. Germline V gene data show CDR1 as SGHTA and CDR2 as FQGNSA. The CDR3 reads CASSLVSDTQYF. In nucleotides, the CDR3 is TGTGCCAGCAGCTTAGTATCAGATACGCAGTATTTT.

The V gene is TRBV6-5, the J gene TRBJ2-7, with 8 bases lining up with TRBD1. Germline V gene lookup returns CDR1 MNHEY and CDR2 SVGAGI. J lost 3 bases, V lost 6 bases, and 7 bases had no gene match. The CDR3 covers 14 residues. The DNA of the CDR3 is TGTGCCAGCAGCCCCGGGACAGGCCGCTACGAGCAGTACTTC. Amino acid sequence: CASSPGTGRYEQYF.

DNA for the CDR3: TGTGCCAGCAGCTTAGTTCGGGGGACTAGCGGCTACAATGAGCAGTTCTTC. It codes for CASSLVRGTSGYNEQFF. The V gene is TRBV11-3, the J gene TRBJ2-1; 11 bases match TRBD2. V lost 1 base, J lost 3 bases, and 5 bases stayed unmatched. CDR1 is SGHNT, CDR2 YENEEA, per germline. The CDR3 has 17 residues. Using reference TRBV11-3 and TRBJ2-1 for the parts outside the CDR3, the full variable domain is EAGVVQSPRYKIIEKKQPVAFWCNPISGHNTLYWYLQNLGQGPELLIRYENEEAVDDSQLPKDRFSAERLKGVDSTLKIQPAELGDSAVYLCASSLVRGTSGYNEQFFGPGTRLTVL.